One sample yielded the 8 T cell receptor beta chains listed below, sequenced in a study of identical twins. TCRdb called the 5' RACE reads again in MiXCR, with one record for every CDR3 protein. The sample holds 400,000 to 550,000 distinct CDR3 sequences, about 24% seen once. The sample also formed part of further work on T cells expressing NK-cell markers.

Sequencing was performed on CD4+ T cells sorted from blood. The receptors come from a woman under 30 in good health.

This clonotype was found a few times. The J gene is TRBJ2-1, the V gene TRBV6-5, with 9 bases identical to TRBD1. The V and J ends lost 2 bases and 5 bases, in that order; junction bases with no gene match: 7. This CDR3 is 16 amino acids long. Germline lookup yields CDR1 MNHEY and CDR2 SVGAGI. In nucleotides, the CDR3 is TGTGCCAGCAGTTACACGAGGGGACAGGGTAACAATGAGCAGTTCTTC. This translates into CASSYTRGQGNNEQFF.

This clonotype showed up just a few times. The chain employs TRBV9 and TRBJ2-3; D is undetermined. V shed 0 bases and J shed 0 bases, with 8 bases lying between them. The CDR3 runs to 15 residues. In germline, CDR1 is SGDLS, CDR2 YYNGEE. CDR3 nucleotide sequence: TGTGCCAGCAGCGTAGTTCCGGTGAGCACAGATACGCAGTATTTT. Translating it yields CASSVVPVSTDTQYF.

The chain combines TRBV7-9 with TRBJ2-7; D possibly corresponds to TRBD1 (5 bases). Trimming removed 5 bases at V and 6 bases at J, with 17 bases between. Germline loops: CDR1 SEHNR, CDR2 FQNEAQ (reference sequence). This CDR3 has 14 residues. The CDR3, as DNA: TGTGCCAGCAGCGCCTTGAGGACAACCCCCGAGCAGTACTTC. Protein product: CASSALRTTPEQYF.

This clonotype was observed a handful of times. The genes are TRBV5-1 and TRBJ1-5; a possible D gene is TRBD1 (5 bases). This CDR3 comprises 13 residues. From germline, CDR1 is SGHRS and CDR2 YFSETQ. Trimming took 4 bases from V and 5 from J, leaving 10 bases between them. In DNA form, the CDR3 reads TGCGCCAGCAGCGGGGGTGAGGATCAGCCCCAGCATTTT. It specifies CASSGGEDQPQHF.

This clonotype was observed a single time. This chain links TRBV12-3 or TRBV12-4 with TRBJ1-3; D remains ambiguous. This CDR3 is 13 amino acids long. V lost 3 bases and J lost 5, with 8 bases in between. The CDR3 protein is CASSFARRNTIYF. The DNA for the CDR3 is TGTGCCAGCAGTTTTGCTAGGAGAAACACCATATATTTT.

This clonotype appeared a few times. The V gene is TRBV12-3 or TRBV12-4, the J gene TRBJ2-7; 8 bases agree with TRBD2. This CDR3 has 16 residues. Unmatched junction bases numbered 8, after V lost 2 bases and J lost 2 bases. The CDR3 coding sequence is TGTGCCAGCAGTTTAAGGGCTAGCGGGTTTCCCTACGAGCAGTACTTC. It translates to CASSLRASGFPYEQYF.

The V call is TRBV15, the J call TRBJ2-5; no reliable D call. Trimming pared 0 bases from V and 5 bases from J, leaving 7 bases between. This CDR3 is 13 amino acids long. Germline values: CDR1 LNHNV, CDR2 YYDKDF (reference sequence). The CDR3 here is CATSRDVHETQYF. The DNA of the CDR3 is TGTGCCACCAGCAGAGACGTACACGAGACCCAGTACTTC.

This sequence joins TRBV7-2 and TRBJ2-2, with D possibly TRBD1 on 5 matching bases. The CDR3 extends over 13 amino acids. Germline V gene sequence: CDR1 SGHTA, CDR2 FQGNSA. V lost 5 bases and J lost 6, with 10 bases in between. CDR3 region: CASSATGPGELFF. The CDR3 DNA reads TGTGCCAGCAGCGCCACAGGTCCCGGGGAGCTGTTTTTT.